This is a list of T cell receptor beta chains from one sample in a study of response to subunit inactivated influenza vaccine. TCRdb reanalysed the RT-PCR reads using MiXCR and keeps one entry per CDR3 protein. The table shows under 800,000 distinct CDR3 sequences, with over 11% occurring only once. The sequencing here drew on PBMCs from blood, taken approximately 15 days before vaccination. Receptors originate from a man between 50 and 59 years old who received an inactivated influenza vaccine. CDR3s include the opening cysteine and the closing phenylalanine or tryptophan. The order of the fields is clone size, D gene, V gene, J gene, CDR3 DNA, CDR3 protein. D genes are given only for firm matches. Not every row has a clone size; where given, it reads once, few, many or a size class.

abundance: NA; d_gene: NA; v_gene: TRBV21-1; j_gene: TRBJ2-7; CDR3nt: TGTGCCAGCAGCTCAAAGGACCGACAGTACACCTACGAGCAGTACTTC; CDR3aa: CASSSKDRQYTYEQYF
abundance: NA; d_gene: NA; v_gene: TRBV4-3; j_gene: TRBJ2-7; CDR3nt: TGCGCCAGCAGCCAAGCATACAGAACCTACGAGCAGTACTTC; CDR3aa: CASSQAYRTYEQYF
abundance: NA; d_gene: NA; v_gene: TRBV20-1; j_gene: TRBJ1-2; CDR3nt: TGCAGTGCTCGTCGGGACCGAAATTCGGGCTACACCTTC; CDR3aa: CSARRDRNSGYTF
abundance: many; d_gene: NA; v_gene: TRBV12-3/TRBV12-4; j_gene: TRBJ1-4; CDR3nt: TGTGCCAGCAGTTTTATCAACACCCGAAGGGAAAAACTGTTTTTT; CDR3aa: CASSFINTRREKLFF
abundance: NA; d_gene: NA; v_gene: TRBV29-1; j_gene: TRBJ2-1; CDR3nt: TGCAGCGCAGACCGGGACCTTTCCTACAATGAGCAGTTCTTC; CDR3aa: CSADRDLSYNEQFF
abundance: NA; d_gene: TRBD2; v_gene: TRBV15; j_gene: TRBJ2-1; CDR3nt: TGTGCCACCAGCAGAGATTGGTTGGGGGGTAGCGGGATTTTTAATGAGCAGTTCTTC; CDR3aa: CATSRDWLGGSGIFNEQFF
abundance: NA; d_gene: NA; v_gene: TRBV20-1; j_gene: TRBJ2-7; CDR3nt: TGCAGTGCTAGATTAGGGGCAACCTACGAGCAGTACTTC; CDR3aa: CSARLGATYEQYF
abundance: few; d_gene: NA; v_gene: TRBV15; j_gene: TRBJ2-3; CDR3nt: TGTGCCACCAGCAGAGATGGCGTCAGGGGGGACTCGGATACGCAGTATTTT; CDR3aa: CATSRDGVRGDSDTQYF
abundance: few; d_gene: NA; v_gene: TRBV3-1; j_gene: TRBJ1-2; CDR3nt: TGTGCCAGCAGCCAAGCCCCCGGGGGTGGCCATGGCTACACCTTC; CDR3aa: CASSQAPGGGHGYTF
abundance: many; d_gene: NA; v_gene: TRBV12-3/TRBV12-4; j_gene: TRBJ2-1; CDR3nt: TGTGCCAGCAGCCCCCCGGGACACCTTACCTACAATGAGCAGTTCTTC; CDR3aa: CASSPPGHLTYNEQFF
abundance: many; d_gene: NA; v_gene: TRBV15; j_gene: TRBJ2-1; CDR3nt: TGTGCCACCAGCAGAGATCAGAACAATGAGCAGTTCTTC; CDR3aa: CATSRDQNNEQFF
abundance: NA; d_gene: NA; v_gene: TRBV7-9; j_gene: TRBJ2-1; CDR3nt: TGTGCCAGCAGCTTAGATATACTAGCCCGGGGGAATGAGCAGTTCTTC; CDR3aa: CASSLDILARGNEQFF
abundance: NA; d_gene: TRBD1; v_gene: TRBV15; j_gene: TRBJ2-3; CDR3nt: TGTGCCACCAGCAGTCCACCAGGGGGATTAGGAGATACGCAGTATTTT; CDR3aa: CATSSPPGGLGDTQYF
abundance: NA; d_gene: TRBD2; v_gene: TRBV12-3/TRBV12-4; j_gene: TRBJ2-7; CDR3nt: TGTGCCAGCAGTTTAAGGCTAGCGGGAGAGGGCGAGCAGTACTTC; CDR3aa: CASSLRLAGEGEQYF
abundance: NA; d_gene: TRBD2; v_gene: TRBV5-1; j_gene: TRBJ2-5; CDR3nt: TGCGCCAGCTCGACTGCTGGGAGGGCGGAAGAGACCCAGTACTTC; CDR3aa: CASSTAGRAEETQYF
abundance: few; d_gene: NA; v_gene: TRBV20-1; j_gene: TRBJ2-7; CDR3nt: TGCAGTGCTCCCCTAGTGGAAACCTACGAGCAGTACTTC; CDR3aa: CSAPLVETYEQYF
abundance: few; d_gene: NA; v_gene: TRBV11-2; j_gene: TRBJ1-1; CDR3nt: TGTGCCAGCAGCTCCCTTTGGGGGGGGGCTCTATCGAACACTGAAGCTTTCTTT; CDR3aa: CASSSLWGGALSNTEAFF
abundance: NA; d_gene: NA; v_gene: TRBV12-3/TRBV12-4; j_gene: TRBJ1-2; CDR3nt: TGTGCCAGCAGTTCAGTGACTAACTATGGCTACACCTTC; CDR3aa: CASSSVTNYGYTF
abundance: NA; d_gene: TRBD2; v_gene: TRBV12-3/TRBV12-4; j_gene: TRBJ2-1; CDR3nt: TGTGCCAGCAGTTTAACGGGACTAGCGGGAGATGAGCAGTTCTTC; CDR3aa: CASSLTGLAGDEQFF
abundance: NA; d_gene: NA; v_gene: TRBV6-2/TRBV6-3; j_gene: TRBJ1-1; CDR3nt: TGTGCCAGCAACTACGTAGTGAACACTGAAGCTTTCTTT; CDR3aa: CASNYVVNTEAFF
abundance: few; d_gene: NA; v_gene: TRBV29-1; j_gene: TRBJ2-1; CDR3nt: TGCAGCGTTGAAGGAGCTTACAATGAGCAGTTCTTC; CDR3aa: CSVEGAYNEQFF
abundance: many; d_gene: NA; v_gene: TRBV3-1; j_gene: TRBJ1-1; CDR3nt: TGTGCCAGCAGCCCGACAGTGGAGAACACTGAAGCTTTCTTT; CDR3aa: CASSPTVENTEAFF
abundance: NA; d_gene: NA; v_gene: TRBV4-3; j_gene: TRBJ2-5; CDR3nt: TGCGCCAGCAGCCAAGATAGTTTTGGGCGTTTGGAGACCCAGTACTTC; CDR3aa: CASSQDSFGRLETQYF
abundance: few; d_gene: TRBD1; v_gene: TRBV11-2; j_gene: TRBJ2-7; CDR3nt: TGTGCCAGCAGCCGAAGCGCAGGGGGCAACTACGAGCAGTACTTC; CDR3aa: CASSRSAGGNYEQYF
abundance: NA; d_gene: NA; v_gene: TRBV20-1; j_gene: TRBJ1-5; CDR3nt: TGCAGTGCTAGAGATCAAGGTAATCAGCCCCAGCATTTT; CDR3aa: CSARDQGNQPQHF
abundance: NA; d_gene: TRBD2; v_gene: TRBV5-1; j_gene: TRBJ2-3; CDR3nt: TGCGCCAGCAGCCCCGACCCGGGACTAGCGGGATTGGGAAATACGCAGTATTTT; CDR3aa: CASSPDPGLAGLGNTQYF
abundance: NA; d_gene: TRBD1; v_gene: TRBV6-2/TRBV6-3; j_gene: TRBJ2-7; CDR3nt: TGTGCCAGCAAGAAGGGACAGATCTCCTACGAGCAGTACTTC; CDR3aa: CASKKGQISYEQYF
abundance: NA; d_gene: TRBD2; v_gene: TRBV19; j_gene: TRBJ2-5; CDR3nt: TGTGCCAGTAAGGGCGGGAGATATGAAGAGACCCAGTACTTC; CDR3aa: CASKGGRYEETQYF
abundance: many; d_gene: TRBD2; v_gene: TRBV20-1; j_gene: TRBJ2-1; CDR3nt: TGCAGTGCCCTGGGGGCTAGCGGGAGCTATGAGCAGTTCTTC; CDR3aa: CSALGASGSYEQFF
abundance: few; d_gene: NA; v_gene: TRBV2; j_gene: TRBJ2-7; CDR3nt: TGTGCCAGCAGTCCTATTATGACAGTCGTCTACGAGCAGTACTTC; CDR3aa: CASSPIMTVVYEQYF
abundance: NA; d_gene: NA; v_gene: TRBV5-1; j_gene: TRBJ2-3; CDR3nt: TGCGCCAGCAGCAGTGGGACTCCGAAGGGGACAGATACGCAGTATTTT; CDR3aa: CASSSGTPKGTDTQYF
abundance: NA; d_gene: NA; v_gene: TRBV27; j_gene: TRBJ2-7; CDR3nt: TGTGCCAGCAGTCGCGGCCTAACCTACGAGCAGTACTTC; CDR3aa: CASSRGLTYEQYF
abundance: few; d_gene: NA; v_gene: TRBV12-3/TRBV12-4; j_gene: TRBJ1-2; CDR3nt: TGTGCCAGCAGTTTTGGTGGAGGGAGTGGGAGCTACACCTTC; CDR3aa: CASSFGGGSGSYTF
abundance: NA; d_gene: TRBD2; v_gene: TRBV6-2/TRBV6-3; j_gene: TRBJ2-1; CDR3nt: TGTGCCAGCAGCCTACTAGCGGGACGGGAGCAGTTCTTC; CDR3aa: CASSLLAGREQFF
abundance: NA; d_gene: TRBD1; v_gene: TRBV4-2; j_gene: TRBJ2-2; CDR3nt: TGTGCCAGCAGCCTAGTGGACAGGGAAACCGGGGAGCTGTTTTTT; CDR3aa: CASSLVDRETGELFF
abundance: few; d_gene: TRBD1; v_gene: TRBV3-1; j_gene: TRBJ2-1; CDR3nt: TGTGCCAGCAGCCAACGCCCGGGACAGGGTATGAATGAGCAGTTCTTC; CDR3aa: CASSQRPGQGMNEQFF
abundance: few; d_gene: NA; v_gene: TRBV7-2; j_gene: TRBJ2-3; CDR3nt: TGTGCCAGCAGTTTCCTTATGGGGGGGGGCAGGTCAGATACGCAGTATTTT; CDR3aa: CASSFLMGGGRSDTQYF
abundance: few; d_gene: TRBD2; v_gene: TRBV6-6; j_gene: TRBJ2-7; CDR3nt: TGTGCCAGCACTGATACGGGGGGTCAAGAGCAGTACTTC; CDR3aa: CASTDTGGQEQYF
abundance: few; d_gene: TRBD2; v_gene: TRBV5-6; j_gene: TRBJ2-1; CDR3nt: TGTGCCAGCAGCTTGGTTGGAGCTATAGCGGGGGCTAGCTCCTACAATGAGCAGTTCTTC; CDR3aa: CASSLVGAIAGASSYNEQFF
abundance: NA; d_gene: NA; v_gene: TRBV7-2; j_gene: TRBJ2-7; CDR3nt: TGTGCCAGCAGTTGGCGGGATACCTACGAGCAGTACTTC; CDR3aa: CASSWRDTYEQYF
abundance: few; d_gene: NA; v_gene: TRBV6-1; j_gene: TRBJ1-6; CDR3nt: TGTGCCAGCAGTAGCAGGGAAACCTCACCCCTCCACTTT; CDR3aa: CASSSRETSPLHF
abundance: NA; d_gene: NA; v_gene: TRBV7-8; j_gene: TRBJ2-7; CDR3nt: TGTGCCAGCAGCCCCGGCAACGAGCAGTACTTC; CDR3aa: CASSPGNEQYF
abundance: few; d_gene: TRBD1; v_gene: TRBV12-3/TRBV12-4; j_gene: TRBJ2-7; CDR3nt: TGTGCCAGCAGTGCACAGAACAGGGGCGAGCAGTGCTTC; CDR3aa: CASSAQNRGEQCF
abundance: NA; d_gene: NA; v_gene: TRBV4-2; j_gene: TRBJ2-2; CDR3nt: TGTGCCAGCAGCTCACCGGTACGGGGAACCGGGGAGCTGTTTTTT; CDR3aa: CASSSPVRGTGELFF
abundance: NA; d_gene: NA; v_gene: TRBV2; j_gene: TRBJ2-1; CDR3nt: TGTGCCAGCAGTGATGAGGGTAGACAGTTCTTC; CDR3aa: CASSDEGRQFF
abundance: few; d_gene: TRBD1; v_gene: TRBV5-1; j_gene: TRBJ2-2; CDR3nt: TGCGCCAGCAGCTGGGGACAGGGGTACACCGGGGAGCTGTTTTTT; CDR3aa: CASSWGQGYTGELFF
abundance: NA; d_gene: NA; v_gene: TRBV15; j_gene: TRBJ1-5; CDR3nt: TGTGCCACCAGCAGTGGATGGGGTGGTAAGCCCCAGCATTTT; CDR3aa: CATSSGWGGKPQHF
abundance: NA; d_gene: TRBD1; v_gene: TRBV20-1; j_gene: TRBJ2-3; CDR3nt: TGCAGTACTGACAGGGGGCACACAGATACGCAGTATTTT; CDR3aa: CSTDRGHTDTQYF
abundance: few; d_gene: TRBD2; v_gene: TRBV20-1; j_gene: TRBJ2-5; CDR3nt: TGCAGTGCTAGACCCCGGACTAGCGGGGGGCCCAGAGGAGAGACCCAGTACTTC; CDR3aa: CSARPRTSGGPRGETQYF
abundance: few; d_gene: NA; v_gene: TRBV29-1; j_gene: TRBJ1-1; CDR3nt: TGCAGCGCCTGCTACAGGAACACTGAAGCTTTCTTT; CDR3aa: CSACYRNTEAFF
abundance: NA; d_gene: NA; v_gene: TRBV28; j_gene: TRBJ1-2; CDR3nt: TGTGCCAGCAGTCCCCGACAGTTCAATGGCTACACCTTC; CDR3aa: CASSPRQFNGYTF